This TCR beta chain was sequenced for a study of T cells in Graves' hyperthyroidism and ophthalmopathy (dated 2019 in TCRdb). In the study overall: Peripheral blood was collected at initial diagnosis, before any treatment. To identify distinguishing TCR V-J signatures, a discovery cohort of 100 or so patients was used, comprising fewer than 45 with Graves' ophthalmopathy and roughly 60 with stable Graves' hyperthyroidism. An independent validation cohort of some 18 hyperthyroidism patients and 17 patients who later progressed to ophthalmopathy tested prospective prediction of ophthalmopathy. The approximately 100 discovery patients were randomly split 7:3 into training and test sets. In addition, the study compared T-cell repertoires in thyroid tissue and in blood from roughly 6 Graves' hyperthyroidism patients. After sampling, hyperthyroidism patients received methimazole starting at 30 mg daily, and ophthalmopathy patients received high-dose intravenous methylprednisolone. According to the paper, TCR Vbeta CDR3 sequencing was carried out on 135 peripheral blood samples, which came from 40 to 45 ophthalmopathy, 70 to 80 hyperthyroidism and some 17 progressor patients. Findings and caveats that apply to the study as a whole: No statistical method was used to set the sample size in advance, and investigators knew the group allocation. Blood samples also contained most of the expanded thyroid clonotypes (frequency above 0.001), which suggests that blood repertoires may reflect thyroid immune responses. During validation, the model predicted progression to ophthalmopathy a median of roughly 7.1 months ahead of onset, with more than 60% sensitivity and under 85% specificity. Ophthalmopathy was separated from stable hyperthyroidism by a 13 V-J signature model, with around 88% sensitivity and just over 81% specificity obtained in cross-validation and 80%/75% obtained in testing.

With respect to this clonotype: This clone's antigen is unknown. Base qualities are not recorded, but no much larger clone differs from it by a single base.

There are 13 amino acids in the CDR3, from cysteine to phenylalanine inclusive. Here the CDR3 DNA is all that survives: 39 bases in frame from base 1. For CDR1 and CDR2, the germline V gene (reference sequence) lists DFQATT and SNEGSKA. Germline trimming: 3 bases from V, 6 bases from J; junction bases outside gene matches: 0. The TCR beta CDR3 regions were amplified from the RNA transcripts. The TCR CDR3 was subjected to a first round of RT-PCR using the HTBI primer set and the Qiagen OneStep RT-PCR kit. The libraries were constructed in a second round of multiplex PCR and then size-selected and purified. The libraries were sequenced on an Illumina HiSeq2000 using paired-end 100 bp reads. Per the source publication's procedure: SOAPnuke was used to process the raw data, throwing out any read that contained adapters or uncalled bases, had a mean Phred below 15, or lacked an exact constant-primer or identifier match. COPE v1.2.5 was used to merge high-quality paired reads, and clonotypes were defined as unique nucleotide sequences. MiTCR v1.1 was used to align clonotypes to the IMGT TRBV, TRBD and TRBJ reference segments. Only V-J combinations with frequency above 0.0001, covering about 99% of repertoires, were analysed. A TCS score was defined as the ratio between F50 (clonal expansion) and ExV (chaos), using BLOSUM62-based TCRdist between CDR3 peptides within each V-J. Welch's t-statistics and random forest reduced around 520 V-J features to 13, which were used in a naive Bayes classifier (R e1071). In TCRdb, the public reads were trimmed at Q25 with fastp and aligned with MiXCR, with productive beta chains retained. Every CDR3 protein is listed once, alongside the most common genes and DNA of its rows. The authors' filters were not applied to this entry. In this sample the table shows about 270,000 distinct CDR3 sequences, approximately 25% of which occur a single time. Of the sample, around 32% falls within the top ten clones.

In the ophthalmopathy patients, disease was moderately to severely active, with a Clinical Activity Score of 3 or more, a NOSPECS grade of 4 or more, and a duration of less than 3 months. The study excluded patients with uncontrolled infections, other autoimmune diseases, pregnancy or lactation. Diagnoses were based on clinical symptoms, serum thyroxine and TRAb, thyroid ultrasound and orbital computed tomography. PBMCs were isolated from about 10 ml of fresh peripheral blood by Ficoll-Paque density gradient centrifugation. Total RNA was extracted using Trizol reagent, and RNA quality was assessed on an Agilent 2100 Bioanalyzer.

The V gene is TRBV20-1 and the J gene is TRBJ2-2, with 11 bases matching TRBD2. The source material was blood. The sequence derives from a middle-aged woman with Graves' ophthalmopathy. This receptor carries the CDR3 CSASSGRAGELFF. The bases read TGCAGTGCTAGTAGCGGGAGGGCCGGGGAGCTGTTTTTT.